This T cell receptor beta chain is drawn from a study of breast tumors, draining lymph nodes, adjacent tissues (dated by TCRdb to 2015 to 2016). Study-level background: The study compared TCR beta repertoires across tumor, adjacent nontumor tissue and axillary lymph nodes from breast cancer patients. In human breast cancer, the study set out to assess how tumor, surrounding tissue and draining lymph node repertoires relate to one another and whether T cells might be exchanged between them.

Broad study findings and their caveats: A scenario in which most tumor T cells derive from the lymph node and then expand within tumor tissue was judged to be consistent with the data. The similarity between tumor and nontumor tissue repertoires was significantly greater in luminal-like breast cancer than in basal-like breast cancer. T-cell repertoire diversity in tumors was found to be lower than in lymph nodes but higher than in nontumor tissue, and preferential V and J gene usage was observed. The study presented the conclusion that tumor T cells originate in lymph nodes as consistent with a hypothesis, not as something directly demonstrated.

With regard to this clonotype: Its antigen has not been determined. A much larger clone is a single base away; this may be a read error.

The axillary draining lymph nodes of breast cancer patients were the source of the lymph node samples. Reads for this sample came from an Illumina HiSeq 2000. Multiplex PCR amplification was used to build the TCR beta chain libraries. High-throughput sequencing was used to analyze the amplified TCR beta chain products. In-frame beta chains were kept once TCRdb had trimmed the public reads at Q25 with fastp and called clones with MiXCR. Duplicate CDR3 protein sequences are folded into a single record with the most common DNA and genes. This sample gives about 180,000 distinct CDR3 sequences in total; approximately 33% of them show up just once. Together, the top ten hold about 3.7% of the sample. CDR1 is given as LGHDT and CDR2 as YNNKEL, both from the germline V gene (reference sequence). V and J are truncated by 1 base and 5 bases respectively, leaving an intervening sequence of 14 bases. The cysteine opens and the phenylalanine closes a CDR3 of 15 amino acids. Solely the CDR3 DNA is kept, with 45 bases framed from the first base.

The clonotype comes from a female donor with breast cancer. Some clones in this sample may be carry-over from other donors' samples. The rearranged segments are TRBV3-1 and TRBJ1-2; TRBD1 could be the D gene, as 5 bases match. The sequenced material came from axillary lymph node tissue. The CDR3 loop reads CASSQVGVIIYGYTF. The nucleotide sequence is TGTGCCAGCAGCCAAGTGGGGGTAATTATATATGGCTACACCTTC.